This paragraph reports one T cell receptor beta chain. The CDR3 end is not reached by the read, which stops 3 residues before it; the germline J gene fills it in. Trimming removed 3 bases at V and 2 bases at J, with 8 bases between. CDR1 and CDR2 (germline): GTSNPN, SVGIG (reference sequence). The CDR3 covers 13 residues. The data stem from a study of T cells in women clearing cervical HPV infection. Study overall: Case blood drawn at lesion detection; control blood after infection cleared.

Sequencing was performed with immunoSEQ multiplex PCR; in TCRdb, only in-frame clones are kept and a portion is missing. Reported are some 31,000 clones; the ten largest clones contain roughly 1.4%. The sample consisted of blood buffy coat. The gene calls are TRBV30 and TRBJ1-3, with D unclear. The receptor was derived from a woman aged 18 to 69 with a cervical HPV16 infection that either progressed to CIN3+ or cleared (not recorded which). The CDR3 sequence is CAWRLSPGNTIYF. The CDR3 DNA, read in part, is TGTGCCTGGAGACTCTCTCCTGGAAACACC.